This is a list of T cell receptor beta chains from one sample in a study of OX40 agonist ivuxolimab in advanced cancers. TCRdb keeps only in-frame clones here, not all; method: immunoSEQ multiplex PCR. The data contain 70,000 to 90,000 clones, roughly 83% of them singletons. The sample here was CD4+ or CD8+ T cells sorted from blood, taken in a trial of the OX40 agonist ivuxolimab. The receptors come from an adult with an advanced solid tumor such as melanoma, head and neck, liver or kidney cancer. CDR3s include the opening cysteine and the closing phenylalanine or tryptophan. The D gene is left open where the match is weak. Part of the rows lack a size; the others show once, few, many or a class for expanded clones.

j_gene: TRBJ1-1; d_gene: TRBD1; v_gene: TRBV5-1; abundance: .; CDR3nt: TGCGCCAGCAGCCCGGAACAGGGGCTGAACACTGAAGCTTTCTTT; CDR3aa: CASSPEQGLNTEAFF
j_gene: TRBJ1-5; d_gene: .; v_gene: TRBV6-5; abundance: .; CDR3nt: TGTGCCAGCAGTTACGGGGGGAACTCGCCCCAGCATTTT; CDR3aa: CASSYGGNSPQHF
j_gene: TRBJ1-5; d_gene: TRBD1; v_gene: TRBV19; abundance: .; CDR3nt: TGTGCCAGTAGTAAGCGTCCCGGGACAGGGTTGAGGAATCAGCCCCAGCATTTT; CDR3aa: CASSKRPGTGLRNQPQHF
j_gene: TRBJ1-2; d_gene: .; v_gene: TRBV18; abundance: .; CDR3nt: TGTGCCAGCTCACCGGGACAAGGCCCATATGGCTACACCTTC; CDR3aa: CASSPGQGPYGYTF
j_gene: TRBJ2-5; d_gene: .; v_gene: TRBV18; abundance: .; CDR3nt: TGTGCCAGCTCACCACTTTCGGTGCGGGGCCAAGAGACCCAGTACTTC; CDR3aa: CASSPLSVRGQETQYF
j_gene: TRBJ1-2; d_gene: TRBD1; v_gene: TRBV7-7; abundance: few; CDR3nt: TGTGCTAGCAGCTTAGTCGTCCGGGACAGGGCGAGCTACACCTTC; CDR3aa: CASSLVVRDRASYTF
j_gene: TRBJ2-3; d_gene: TRBD2; v_gene: TRBV5-1; abundance: .; CDR3nt: TGCGCCAGCAGCTTGGAAGGACTAGCGATAGATACGCAGTATTTT; CDR3aa: CASSLEGLAIDTQYF
j_gene: TRBJ1-1; d_gene: .; v_gene: TRBV5-1; abundance: .; CDR3nt: TGCGCCAGCAGCTTGGTGGCGGTAAAGGTCACTGAAGCTTTCTTT; CDR3aa: CASSLVAVKVTEAFF
j_gene: TRBJ2-5; d_gene: .; v_gene: TRBV4-1; abundance: .; CDR3nt: TGCGCCAGCAGCCAAGAAGGCCCCCGTAAAGAGACCCAGTACTTC; CDR3aa: CASSQEGPRKETQYF
j_gene: TRBJ2-7; d_gene: TRBD1; v_gene: TRBV18; abundance: .; CDR3nt: TGTGCCAGCTCACCATCCCGGGACAGACCCTACGAGCAGTACTTC; CDR3aa: CASSPSRDRPYEQYF
j_gene: TRBJ1-5; d_gene: .; v_gene: TRBV6-5; abundance: .; CDR3nt: TGTGCCAGCAGGTCAGGGTATAGCAATCAGCCCCAGCATTTT; CDR3aa: CASRSGYSNQPQHF
j_gene: TRBJ2-2; d_gene: .; v_gene: TRBV7-9; abundance: .; CDR3nt: TGTGCCAGCAGCTTAGAGGTGCGGAACACCGGGGAGCTGTTTTTT; CDR3aa: CASSLEVRNTGELFF
j_gene: TRBJ1-6; d_gene: .; v_gene: TRBV30; abundance: .; CDR3nt: TGTGCCTGGAGTGGAGGGGATTCACCCCTCCACTTT; CDR3aa: CAWSGGDSPLHF
j_gene: TRBJ2-3; d_gene: TRBD1; v_gene: TRBV5-4; abundance: .; CDR3nt: TGTGCCAGCAGTCCCGACAGGGTTGATACGCAGTATTTT; CDR3aa: CASSPDRVDTQYF
j_gene: TRBJ2-7; d_gene: TRBD1; v_gene: TRBV30; abundance: .; CDR3nt: TGTGCCTGGAGTGGGGACAGGGGGAGCTCCTACGAGCAGTACTTC; CDR3aa: CAWSGDRGSSYEQYF
j_gene: TRBJ2-3; d_gene: TRBD1; v_gene: TRBV2; abundance: .; CDR3nt: TGTGCCAGCAGTGAAAGGGGACAGGGGGGGGATACGCAGTATTTT; CDR3aa: CASSERGQGGDTQYF
j_gene: TRBJ1-3; d_gene: TRBD1; v_gene: TRBV2; abundance: .; CDR3nt: TGTGCCAGCAGTCAGGACAGGGGCTCTGGAAACACCATATATTTT; CDR3aa: CASSQDRGSGNTIYF
j_gene: TRBJ1-4; d_gene: TRBD1; v_gene: TRBV19; abundance: .; CDR3nt: TGTGCCAGTAGCCTACGGTTTTGGTCCGGGACAGAGAATGAAAAACTGTTTTTT; CDR3aa: CASSLRFWSGTENEKLFF
j_gene: TRBJ2-7; d_gene: .; v_gene: TRBV6-5; abundance: .; CDR3nt: TGTGCCAGCACCCCGGACTCCGGGCTGAACGAGCAGTACTTC; CDR3aa: CASTPDSGLNEQYF
j_gene: TRBJ1-2; d_gene: TRBD1; v_gene: TRBV23-1; abundance: .; CDR3nt: TGCGCCAGCAGTCCTCCCTCAGCAGACAGGGGTAAAGAAAATGGCTACACCTTC; CDR3aa: CASSPPSADRGKENGYTF
j_gene: TRBJ1-4; d_gene: TRBD1; v_gene: TRBV6-5; abundance: .; CDR3nt: TGTGCCAGCACTAGAACAGGGGGCCCGCATGAAAAACTGTTTTTT; CDR3aa: CASTRTGGPHEKLFF
j_gene: TRBJ1-1; d_gene: .; v_gene: TRBV18; abundance: .; CDR3nt: TGTGCCAGCTCACCAGGTTCGGTGGTGAACACTGAAGCTTTCTTT; CDR3aa: CASSPGSVVNTEAFF
j_gene: TRBJ1-4; d_gene: .; v_gene: TRBV5-1; abundance: .; CDR3nt: TGCGCCAGCAGCTTGGCCGGAGGGCTGACTAATGAAAAACTGTTTTTT; CDR3aa: CASSLAGGLTNEKLFF